Sequencing of this T cell receptor beta chain was carried out in a study of monozygotic twins with inflammatory bowel disease. Study-wide results and limits: Individual T cell subtypes were not distinguishable.

The TCR libraries each used total RNA (about 4,000 ng per library). With about 17 and 10 cycles respectively, two nested PCRs were carried out on TCRalpha and TCRbeta cDNA. TCRdb reprocessed the 5' RACE reads and reports one entry per CDR3 protein, with no DNA. The repertoire table contains 85,000 to 110,000 distinct CDR3 sequences. As for this clonotype: The antigen is unknown.

CDR1 and CDR2 (germline): LGHNA, YNFKEQ. CDR3 length equals 16 residues. The rearrangement joins TRBV4-2 to TRBJ2-7; the TRBD1 assignment by TCRdb is unverifiable without DNA. Sequencing was done on a sample of blood. This clonotype was sampled from a human donor with ulcerative colitis or Crohn's disease, or a healthy co-twin of an affected twin (not recorded which). This CDR3 is CASSQEGQTDSYEQYF.